Below are 27 T cell receptor beta chains sequenced from a single sample in a study of cytomegalovirus exposure and HLA in healthy donors. The PCR used 60 Vbeta and 13 Jbeta primers. Sequencing used immunoSEQ multiplex PCR; TCRdb keeps in-frame clones, though not all of them. The data contain about 95,000 clones, about 73% of them singletons. Sequences were obtained from PBMCs. These receptors all stem from a woman aged 45-60 years in good health and CMV-seropositive.

The V gene is TRBV29-1, the J gene TRBJ2-7, with D perhaps matching TRBD2 (6 bases). The last part of the DNA fits TRBJ2-5 better; the J call may be wrong. Looked up from germline, CDR1 is SQVTM and CDR2 is ANQGSEA. The CDR3 loop spans 15 amino acids. CDR3 residues: CSVGSVGGVGETQYF. The CDR3, as DNA: TGCAGCGTTGGGTCAGTCGGAGGGGTGGGGGAGACCCAGTACTTC.

This chain joins TRBV7-6 and TRBJ1-1; D gene unclear. Germline CDR1 SGHVS, CDR2 FNYEAQ. This CDR3 contains 15 residues. V shed 2 bases and J shed 0 bases, with 10 bases lying between them. In nucleotides, the CDR3 is TGTGCCAGCAGCTTACCCGGACTCCTGAACACTGAAGCTTTCTTT. Protein product: CASSLPGLLNTEAFF.

The rearrangement joins TRBV29-1 to TRBJ1-1; D unclear. V lost 4 bases and J 1 base, leaving 7 bases between the germline ends. The CDR3 has 12 residues. The germline V gene has CDR1 SQVTM and CDR2 ANQGSEA. The CDR3 sequence: CSVASGNTEAFF. In DNA, the CDR3 is TGCAGCGTTGCATCAGGGAACACTGAAGCTTTCTTT.

The chain employs TRBV28 and TRBJ2-7, with 9 bases fitting TRBD1. CDR1 MDHEN and CDR2 SYDVKM come from the germline V gene. The CDR3 sequence is 14 residues long. J lost 3 bases, V lost 10 bases, and 10 bases had no gene match. The CDR3 DNA is TGTGCCATCGAAACCGGGACAGGGATCTACGAGCAGTACTTC. It translates to CAIETGTGIYEQYF.

The chain recombines TRBV27 with TRBJ1-6; a possible D gene is TRBD1 (5 bases). V lost 2 bases to trimming and J lost 6 bases, with 26 bases between them. This CDR3 has 20 residues. In germline, CDR1 is MNHEY, CDR2 SMNVEV (reference sequence). The CDR3 sequence: CASSLLLAPTPGMGNSPLHF. The CDR3 DNA reads TGTGCCAGCAGTTTACTCCTGGCACCAACCCCAGGGATGGGTAATTCACCCCTCCACTTT.

As regards this clone: Different DNA sequences within this sample yield the same CDR3. The chain carries TRBV15 and TRBJ2-1, with D maybe TRBD2 (5 bases). Trimming left V 0 bases short and J 5 bases short, with 8 bases between. The CDR3 length is 14 residues. From germline, CDR1 is LNHNV and CDR2 YYDKDF (reference sequence). The CDR3 DNA follows: TGTGCCACCAGCAGAGATGGAGGCAACAATGAGCAGTTCTTC. Translated, it gives CATSRDGGNNEQFF.

The rearrangement links TRBV18 to TRBJ2-3; D possibly corresponds to TRBD1 (5 bases). Germline V gene lookup returns CDR1 KGHSH and CDR2 LQKENI. The CDR3 is 12 amino acids. With 2 bases removed from V and 6 bases from J, the gap between germline ends came to 6 bases. In DNA, the CDR3 is TGTGCCAGCTCACCAGGGGCTGATACGCAGTATTTT. Protein product: CASSPGADTQYF.

There are a few counts of this clone. The V and J genes are TRBV5-1 and TRBJ2-1; 9 bases line up with TRBD2. CDR3 length: 16 amino acids. Germline values: CDR1 SGHRS, CDR2 YFSETQ. Germline trimming cut 0 bases from V and 10 bases from J; bases unmatched to any gene: 11. Here the CDR3 reads CASSLGPEGAGGEQFF. Written as DNA, the CDR3 is TGCGCCAGCAGCTTGGGGCCCGAAGGAGCGGGAGGAGAGCAGTTCTTC.

The chain couples TRBV4-1 to TRBJ2-2; D not resolved. V lost 4 bases to trimming and J lost 7 bases, with 7 bases between them. CDR3 size: 12 residues. Germline V gives CDR1 MGHRA, CDR2 YSYEKL. The CDR3 coding sequence is TGCGCCAGCAGCCTCCCGAGCGGGGAGCTGTTTTTT. Translating it yields CASSLPSGELFF.

The genes are TRBV7-2 and TRBJ2-1, with 10 bases lining up with TRBD2. Germline CDR1 is SGHTA and CDR2 is FQGNSA. The CDR3 is 14 amino acids. Trimming cost V 0 bases and J 9 bases; bases outside gene matches: 2. The CDR3: CASSLARTSGEQFF. The CDR3 DNA reads as TGTGCCAGCAGCTTAGCGAGGACTAGCGGTGAGCAGTTCTTC.

V gene TRBV11-2 combines with J gene TRBJ2-1; TRBD2 matches 10 bases. This CDR3 region has 16 residues. The germline V gene has CDR1 SGHAT and CDR2 FQNNGV. J gave up 0 bases and V 2 bases, and 1 base lay outside the gene matches. CDR3 sequence: CASSLPSGSSYNEQFF. The CDR3, as DNA: TGTGCCAGCAGCTTACCTAGCGGGAGCTCCTACAATGAGCAGTTCTTC.

The rearrangement uses TRBV27 and TRBJ2-3, with 12 bases identical to TRBD2. V shed 5 bases, J shed 6 bases, and the junction held 9 bases outside the gene matches. The CDR3 contains 16 residues. Germline V lookup: CDR1 MNHEY, CDR2 SMNVEV (reference sequence). Here the CDR3 DNA reads TGTGCCAGCAGTGTCCTAGCGGGAGGGCTTCGGGATACGCAGTATTTT. This sequence encodes CASSVLAGGLRDTQYF.

This rearrangement joins TRBV29-1 to TRBJ1-1, with TRBD1 matching 7 bases. The CDR3 is 13 amino acids. The V and J ends lost 7 bases and 1 base, in that order; junction bases with no gene match: 6. CDR1 and CDR2 (germline): SQVTM, ANQGSEA. The CDR3 spells CSAQQGQNTEAFF. The CDR3 coding sequence is TGCAGCGCACAACAGGGGCAGAACACTGAAGCTTTCTTT. The full variable domain, rest sourced from reference TRBV29-1 and TRBJ1-1, is SAVISQKPSRDICQRGTSLTIQCQVDSQVTMMFWYRQQPGQSLTLIATANQGSEATYESGFVIDKFPISRPNLTFSTLTVSNMSPEDSSIYLCSAQQGQNTEAFFGQGTRLTVV.

This clone showed up just once. This chain connects TRBV28 to TRBJ1-2; D not resolved. Germline V gene data show CDR1 as MDHEN and CDR2 as SYDVKM. V lost 3 bases, J lost 4 bases, and 12 bases lay in between. CDR3 length equals 14 residues. CDR3 loop: CASSFVREGYGYTF. Written as DNA, the CDR3 is TGTGCCAGCAGTTTTGTGAGGGAGGGCTATGGCTACACCTTC.

The genes are TRBV28 and TRBJ1-2; 7 bases align to TRBD1. CDR3 length equals 14 residues. Per the germline V gene, CDR1 is MDHEN and CDR2 is SYDVKM. With V trimmed by 3 bases and J by 4 bases, 5 bases remained unmatched. The CDR3 DNA reads as TGTGCCAGCAGTTTGGGACAGTCTGGCTATGGCTACACCTTC. Residues: CASSLGQSGYGYTF.

The CDR3 reads CATSTRGPQNYEQYF. CDR3 nucleotide sequence: TGTGCCACCAGCACGCGGGGGCCGCAAAACTACGAGCAGTACTTC. The genes are TRBV15 and TRBJ2-7; possibly TRBD2 for D (7 bases). CDR1 is LNHNV and CDR2 is YYDKDF in the germline V gene (reference sequence). This CDR3 has 15 residues. V gave up 4 bases and J gave up 3 bases, with 16 bases separating them.

The sample holds a few counts of this clone. The chain has TRBV18 and TRBJ2-2, with D possibly TRBD1 on 5 matching bases. Trimming left V 5 bases short and J 3 bases short, with 16 bases between. Germline CDR1 reads KGHSH; CDR2 reads LQKENI. The CDR3 length is 16 residues. CDR3 residues: CASSTTRVGDTGELFF. CDR3 nucleotides: TGTGCCAGCTCAACTACCAGGGTTGGGGACACCGGGGAGCTGTTTTTT. Combining the CDR3 with reference TRBV18 and TRBJ2-2 gives the whole variable domain NAGVMQNPRHLVRRRGQEARLRCSPMKGHSHVYWYRQLPEEGLKFMVYLQKENIIDESGMPKERFSAEFPKEGPSILRIQQVVRGDSAAYFCASSTTRVGDTGELFFGEGSRLTVL.

The genes are TRBV28 and TRBJ1-1; D is uncertain. The CDR3 consists of 14 residues. V dropped 3 bases and J dropped 4 bases, with 12 bases sitting between them. Germline assignment: CDR1 MDHEN and CDR2 SYDVKM. CDR3 region: CASSFSRLGTEAFF. The CDR3, as DNA: TGTGCCAGCAGTTTTAGCCGGCTTGGCACTGAAGCTTTCTTT.

This clone has just a few counts. The V and J genes are TRBV29-1 and TRBJ1-2; TRBD1 matches 11 bases. Trimming removed 4 bases from V and 12 bases from J; junction bases left unmatched: 7. The CDR3 runs 12 residues. Looked up from germline, CDR1 is SQVTM and CDR2 is ANQGSEA. CDR3 in DNA: TGCAGCGTTGCCGGGACAGGGGGGGAAAACACCTTC. It codes for CSVAGTGGENTF.

Comments on this clone: Other DNA sequences from this sample encode an identical CDR3 as well. The rearrangement links TRBV28 to TRBJ1-5, with D unclear. Trimming took 5 bases from V and 3 from J, leaving 2 bases between them. The CDR3 is made up of 11 amino acids. In germline, CDR1 is MDHEN, CDR2 SYDVKM. CDR3 bases: TGTGCCAGCAGTCTCAATCAGCCCCAGCATTTT. Translating gives CASSLNQPQHF.

This clone was seen a few times. V gene TRBV7-2 combines with J gene TRBJ2-3; D unclear. Germline V CDR1 and CDR2: SGHTA, FQGNSA. CDR3 length: 14 amino acids. Trimming shortened V by 2 bases and J by 4 bases, and 10 bases separated the two germline ends. The CDR3, as DNA: TGTGCCAGCAGCTTATCCCCCGGAGCAGATACGCAGTATTTT. It is translated as CASSLSPGADTQYF.

On this clone: This CDR3 is also generated by other DNA sequences in the sample. The V gene is TRBV4-2, the J gene TRBJ1-5; D is possibly TRBD1 (6 bases). The germline CDR1 and CDR2 sequences are LGHNA and YNFKEQ. Trimming took 0 bases from V and 6 from J, leaving 6 bases between them. This CDR3 spans 13 amino acids. CDR3 in DNA: TGTGCCAGCAGCCAAGACAGGGGTCAGCCCCAGCATTTT. Its translation is CASSQDRGQPQHF.

This clone was seen just once. The CDR3 here is CASSGSTGGPGGNEQFF. DNA of the CDR3: TGTGCCAGCAGTGGTTCCACAGGGGGCCCTGGAGGGAACGAGCAGTTCTTC. The V and J genes are TRBV25-1 and TRBJ2-1; 9 bases align to TRBD1. From germline, CDR1 is MGHDK and CDR2 SYGVNS. Unmatched junction bases numbered 17, after V lost 4 bases and J lost 10 bases. The CDR3 has 17 amino acids.

The chain is built from TRBV19 and TRBJ2-2, with D possibly TRBD1 on 5 matching bases. The V gene lost 2 bases and the J gene lost 5 bases, with 12 bases spanning the gap. Germline CDR1 is LNHDA and CDR2 is SQIVND (reference sequence). The CDR3 covers 15 residues. CDR3 amino acids: CASSIKARETGELFF. As DNA, the CDR3 is TGTGCCAGTAGTATAAAAGCCAGGGAAACCGGGGAGCTGTTTTTT. Full variable domain (missing parts from reference TRBV19 and TRBJ2-2): DGGITQSPKYLFRKEGQNVTLSCEQNLNHDAMYWYRQDPGQGLRLIYYSQIVNDFQKGDIAEGYSVSREKKESFPLTVTSAQKNPTAFYLCASSIKARETGELFFGEGSRLTVL.

The chain carries TRBV6-1 and TRBJ1-5; D not resolved. CDR1 is MNHNS and CDR2 is SASEGT in the germline V gene. Trimming took 5 bases from V and 5 from J, leaving 13 bases between them. This CDR3 spans 14 amino acids. CDR3 nucleotides: TGTGCCAGCAGTATAGGAGGGTTGCATCAGCCCCAGCATTTT. Residues: CASSIGGLHQPQHF.

The V call is TRBV2, the J call TRBJ2-5; 7 positions agree with TRBD1. TRBJ2-7 explains the end of the DNA better; the J call may be wrong. Germline lookup yields CDR1 SNHLY and CDR2 FYNNEI. The CDR3 is 14 amino acids. CDR3 sequence: CASPPTGSSYEQYF. The CDR3 DNA reads as TGTGCCAGCCCTCCGACAGGGAGCTCCTACGAGCAGTACTTC.

The V gene is TRBV10-3, the J gene TRBJ2-1, with 7 bases matching TRBD2. CDR3 length: 12 amino acids. Trimming cost V 8 bases and J 9 bases; bases outside gene matches: 7. Germline V lookup: CDR1 ENHRY, CDR2 SYGVKD. Written as DNA, the CDR3 is TGTGCCATCGTCGGCCCGGGGGGTGAGCAGTTCTTC. Encoded protein: CAIVGPGGEQFF.